This TCR beta chain was obtained from a study of monozygotic twins with inflammatory bowel disease. Regarding the study as a whole: Patients got different immunosuppressive treatments, which may have made their repertoires more variable. Especially with disease activity, IBD patients shared fewer clonotypes with others than healthy twins did.

Researchers used template switching to add UMIs featuring a 6-nucleotide sample barcode. TCRdb reprocessed the 5' RACE reads, keeping one entry per CDR3 protein, no DNA. Its clone listing holds under 150,000 distinct CDR3 sequences. CDR1 is SGHRS and CDR2 is YFSETQ in the germline V gene. The CDR3 sequence is 15 residues long. Per donor, approximately 2.6 ml of blood was collected and frozen. On this clonotype itself: Its specificity is not known.

The sequence derives from a human donor with ulcerative colitis or Crohn's disease, or a healthy co-twin of an affected twin (not recorded which). The sequenced sample was blood. This rearrangement joins TRBV5-1 to TRBJ2-7; checking the TCRdb D call of TRBD2 is not possible without DNA. The CDR3 reads CASTTGGRGIHEQYF.